This passage covers 12 T cell receptor beta chains from one sample sequenced in a study of cytomegalovirus exposure and HLA in healthy donors. This PCR relied on a set of 60 Vbeta primers and 13 Jbeta primers. Libraries were prepared by immunoSEQ multiplex PCR; TCRdb keeps only in-frame clonotypes and omits some of them. The sample lists 250,000 to 350,000 clones, 65% to 85% occurring once. The source material was PBMCs. These receptors all come from a female donor in good health and CMV-seronegative.

The chain links TRBV10-2 to TRBJ1-1; weak D call: TRBD1 (5 bases). CDR1 WSHSY and CDR2 SAAADI come from the germline V gene. V shed 8 bases and J shed 1 base, with 20 bases lying between them. CDR3 length equals 16 residues. CDR3 residues: CASWDQGQGKNTEAFF. The CDR3 DNA follows: TGCGCCAGCTGGGATCAGGGCCAGGGAAAGAACACTGAAGCTTTCTTT.

The V call is TRBV27, the J call TRBJ2-3; D uncertain. The germline V gene encodes CDR1 MNHEY and CDR2 SMNVEV (reference sequence). The germline V and J ends were trimmed by 2 bases and 0 bases, with 12 bases remaining between them. The CDR3 runs 16 residues. The CDR3 DNA sequence: TGTGCCAGCAGTTTACTGGCCCAGGTTAGCACAGATACGCAGTATTTT. Its translation is CASSLLAQVSTDTQYF.

The chain uses TRBV19 and TRBJ2-2, with D perhaps TRBD2 (6 bases). Germline V gene lookup returns CDR1 LNHDA and CDR2 SQIVND (reference sequence). The length of the CDR3 is 15 residues. V lost 10 bases and J lost 0, with 15 bases in between. The CDR3 region has the DNA TGTGCCACCTCGAAGGCGGGGTCGAACACCGGGGAGCTGTTTTTT. As protein: CATSKAGSNTGELFF.

The chain employs TRBV7-9 and TRBJ2-7; possible D gene TRBD1, 6 bases. CDR3 size: 14 residues. V dropped 6 bases and J dropped 2 bases, with 14 bases sitting between them. Germline CDR1 is SEHNR and CDR2 is FQNEAQ (reference sequence). CDR3 sequence reads: CASSLTGQTYEQYF. The CDR3 bases are TGTGCCAGCAGTCTAACAGGACAGACCTACGAGCAGTACTTC.

This clone was seen only a few times. The J gene is TRBJ1-5, the V gene TRBV7-9; 9 nucleotides match TRBD1. Germline V gene lookup returns CDR1 SEHNR and CDR2 FQNEAQ (reference sequence). This CDR3 has 16 amino acids. With V trimmed by 3 bases and J by 5 bases, 8 bases remained unmatched. The CDR3 loop reads CASSFFTGGEDQPQHF. CDR3 DNA: TGTGCCAGCAGCTTCTTTACAGGGGGCGAAGATCAGCCCCAGCATTTT.

This clone was found a few times. The CDR3 loop reads CASSPGGPSGRSYEQYF. CDR3 DNA sequence: TGCGCCAGCAGCCCAGGGGGCCCTAGCGGGAGATCCTACGAGCAGTACTTC. The V gene is TRBV10-2, the J gene TRBJ2-7, with 10 bases matching TRBD2. Looked up from germline, CDR1 is WSHSY and CDR2 is SAAADI. Unmatched junction bases numbered 12, after V lost 6 bases and J lost 1 base. This CDR3 is built from 17 residues.

This chain uses TRBV21-1 with TRBJ1-3. TRBV21-1 is a recognized pseudogene. The CDR3 totals 18 residues. The CDR3 DNA is TGTGCCAGCAGCAAAGTCGTGAATTATAGATTTTCTGGAAACACCATATATTTT. This encodes CASSKVVNYRFSGNTIYF.

The V gene is TRBV2, the J gene TRBJ2-7; 11 bases are shared with TRBD2. The CDR3 is 16 residues long. Germline V lookup: CDR1 SNHLY, CDR2 FYNNEI. J lost 2 bases, V lost 6 bases, and 9 bases had no gene match. This chain's CDR3 is CASSNRRLAGPYEQYF. The CDR3, as DNA: TGTGCCAGCAGCAACCGGCGACTAGCGGGGCCCTACGAGCAGTACTTC.

The J gene is TRBJ2-1, the V gene TRBV20-1, with a possible D match to TRBD1 (5 bases). The CDR3 is 11 amino acids. Germline V gene sequence: CDR1 DFQATT, CDR2 SNEGSKA (reference sequence). V gave up 5 bases and J gave up 8 bases, with 10 bases separating them. The CDR3 here is CSAPGSDEQFF. CDR3 nucleotide sequence: TGCAGTGCTCCAGGGTCCGATGAGCAGTTCTTC.

CDR3 in amino acids: CRATGPYEQYF. The CDR3 DNA follows: TGCAGGGCCACAGGGCCCTACGAGCAGTACTTC. The V call is TRBV20-1, the J call TRBJ2-7; maybe TRBD1 (6 bases). CDR3 length: 11 residues. CDR1 and CDR2 from the germline V gene are DFQATT and SNEGSKA (reference sequence).

This clone was picked up one time. This sequence joins TRBV5-4 and TRBJ2-3, with D unclear. Germline-derived CDR1 and CDR2 are SGHNT and YYREEE (reference sequence). V was cut by 2 bases and J by 0 bases, with 7 bases left in between. This CDR3 region has 14 residues. The CDR3, as DNA: TGTGCCAGCAGCTTCCCTCAGAGCACAGATACGCAGTATTTT. It yields the protein CASSFPQSTDTQYF.

This clone was detected only a few times. J is TRBJ1-2 and V is TRBV28; D is undetermined. This CDR3 has 15 residues. Germline CDR1 reads MDHEN; CDR2 reads SYDVKM. Trimming left V 3 bases short and J 4 bases short, with 15 bases between. CDR3 sequence reads: CASSFPRRGIYGYTF. CDR3 sequence (DNA): TGTGCCAGCAGTTTCCCCAGAAGAGGGATCTATGGCTACACCTTC.